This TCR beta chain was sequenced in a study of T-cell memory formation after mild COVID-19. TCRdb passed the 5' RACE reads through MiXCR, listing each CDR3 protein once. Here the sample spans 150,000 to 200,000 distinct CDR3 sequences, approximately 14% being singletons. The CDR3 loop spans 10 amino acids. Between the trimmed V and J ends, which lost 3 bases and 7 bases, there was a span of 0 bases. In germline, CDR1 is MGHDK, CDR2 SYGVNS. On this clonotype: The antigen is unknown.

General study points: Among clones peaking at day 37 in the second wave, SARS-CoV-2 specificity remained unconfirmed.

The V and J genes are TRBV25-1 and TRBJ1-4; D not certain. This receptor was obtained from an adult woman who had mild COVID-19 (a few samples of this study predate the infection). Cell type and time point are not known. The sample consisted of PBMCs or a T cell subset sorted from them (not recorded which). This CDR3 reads CASSDEKLFF. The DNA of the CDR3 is TGTGCCAGCAGTGATGAAAAACTGTTTTTT.